The present T cell receptor beta chain was sequenced within a study of T cell repertoires in cytomegalovirus infection. Study in general: From public TCR beta signatures came an indication of both CMV infection and matching HLA type. Overall study findings and caveats: Summed frequency of public TCR beta families distinguished CMV carriers with the relevant HLA.

This clonotype was seen a handful of times. Its specificity is not known. TCRdb used MiXCR to reprocess the reads, holding one entry per CDR3 protein. The sample has 250,000 to 400,000 distinct CDR3 sequences; approximately 25% are singletons. CDR1 is MNHEY, CDR2 SMNVEV, per germline (reference sequence). The CDR3 is 13 residues long. Trimming removed 6 bases from V and 6 bases from J, with 12 bases in between. This sequence was found in a human donor in good health (CMV status not recorded). Some clones in this sample may be carry-over from other donors' samples. The input for sequencing was cultured PBMCs, taken from culture after CMV antigen stimulation. This chain links TRBV27 with TRBJ1-5; D gene uncertain. The CDR3, as DNA: TGTGCCAGCAGGGTTGACTCTATTCAGCCCCAGCATTTT. Translating gives CASRVDSIQPQHF.